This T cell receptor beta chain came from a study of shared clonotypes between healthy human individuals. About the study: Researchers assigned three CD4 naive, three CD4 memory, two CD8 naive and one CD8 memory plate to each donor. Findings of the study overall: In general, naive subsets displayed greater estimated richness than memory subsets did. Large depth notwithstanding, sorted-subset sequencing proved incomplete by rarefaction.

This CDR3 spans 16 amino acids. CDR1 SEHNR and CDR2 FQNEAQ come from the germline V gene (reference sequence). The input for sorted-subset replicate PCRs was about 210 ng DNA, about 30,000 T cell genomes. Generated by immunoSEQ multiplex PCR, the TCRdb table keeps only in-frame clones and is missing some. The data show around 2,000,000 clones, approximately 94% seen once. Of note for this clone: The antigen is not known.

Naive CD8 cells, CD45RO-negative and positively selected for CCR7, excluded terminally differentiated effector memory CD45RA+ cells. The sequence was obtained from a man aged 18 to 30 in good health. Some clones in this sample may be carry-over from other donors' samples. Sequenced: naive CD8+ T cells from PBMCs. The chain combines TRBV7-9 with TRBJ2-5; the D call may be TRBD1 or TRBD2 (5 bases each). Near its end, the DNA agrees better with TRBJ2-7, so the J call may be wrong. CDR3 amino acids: CASSSGTSRSSYEQYF. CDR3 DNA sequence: TGTGCCAGCAGCTCCGGGACGTCAAGGAGCTCCTACGAGCAGTACTTC.